This TCR beta chain was recovered during a study of CD8+ T cells in alopecia areata. This clone was counted a few times. As yet, its antigen is unknown. Regarding treatment: oral pan-JAK inhibitor, 5-10 mg twice daily. V lost 1 base and J 6 bases, leaving 19 bases between the germline ends. The V gene's germline CDR1 is SGHDT and CDR2 YYEEEE. CDR3 length equals 16 residues. Extracted RNA was reverse transcribed into cDNA, the sequencing template. Generated by immunoSEQ multiplex PCR, the TCRdb table keeps only in-frame clones and is missing some. The sample has about 200,000 clones; roughly 64% are singletons. Findings and limits, study-wide: Any link of baseline CD8+ expansion to response, resting on one nonresponder, remains uncertain. TCR sharing across patients was less clear than in mice, possibly HLA-related.

Specimen: CD4+ T cells sorted from blood, collected at week 24, from a patient treated with tofacitinib. The sequence derives from a human donor with alopecia areata. The rearrangement joins TRBV5-6 to TRBJ1-1; tentative D call: TRBD1 (6 bases). The CDR3 sequence: CASSLKFIPGGSEAFF. CDR3 bases: TGTGCCAGCAGCTTGAAATTCATACCGGGGGGCTCTGAAGCTTTCTTT.